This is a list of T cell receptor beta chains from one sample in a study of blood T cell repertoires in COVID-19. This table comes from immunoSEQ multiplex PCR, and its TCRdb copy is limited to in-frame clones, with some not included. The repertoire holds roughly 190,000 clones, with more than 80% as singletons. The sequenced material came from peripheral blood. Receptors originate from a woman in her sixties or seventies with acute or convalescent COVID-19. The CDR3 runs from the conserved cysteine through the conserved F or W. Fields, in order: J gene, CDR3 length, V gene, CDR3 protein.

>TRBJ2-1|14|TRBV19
CASSIDQRSNEQFF
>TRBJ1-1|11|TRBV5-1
CASRQTTEAFF
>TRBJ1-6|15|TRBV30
CAWGTGSSYNSPLHF
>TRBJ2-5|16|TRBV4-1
CASSQVRTSGTETQYF
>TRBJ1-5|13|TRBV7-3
CASSQNRNQPQHF
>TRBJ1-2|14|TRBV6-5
CASSYRGTENGYTF
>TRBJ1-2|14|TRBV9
CASSPGVADHGYTF
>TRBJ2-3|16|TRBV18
CASSPTRHSGRDTQYF
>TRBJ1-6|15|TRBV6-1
CASSEAQGRNSPLHF
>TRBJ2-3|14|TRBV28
CASSPRLVSDTQYF
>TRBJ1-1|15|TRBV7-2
CASSLKGGRSTEAFF
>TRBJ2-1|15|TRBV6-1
CASSELAGVGNEQFF
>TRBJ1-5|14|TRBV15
CATSPRGSNQPQHF
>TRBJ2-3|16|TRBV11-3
CASSLGGGLVVDTQYF
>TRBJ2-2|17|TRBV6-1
CASSVVAGGPRAGELFF
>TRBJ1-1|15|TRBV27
CASSLRQGGRSEAFF
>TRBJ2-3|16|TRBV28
CASSLGGVGRTDTQYF
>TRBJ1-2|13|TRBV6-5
CASSYDRLNGYTF
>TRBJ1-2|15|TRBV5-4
CASSSGTAANYGYTF
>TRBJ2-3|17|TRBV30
CAWSVLETGTSGRAHHF
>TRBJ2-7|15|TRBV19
CASSSGTVGAYEQYF